This T cell receptor (beta chain) came from a study of vaccination and CD4 T cells after COVID-19. Study-level background: Researchers treated cells with overlapping spike peptides taken from SARS-CoV-2, HCoV-NL63, HCoV-OC43 and HCoV-229E.

The sample holds a few counts of this clonotype. Its antigen remains unknown. Sequenced with the Oncomine TCR Beta short-read assay was DNA taken from cultured CD4+ T cells. TCRdb re-called the PCR reads through MiXCR, storing one row per CDR3 protein. This sample has 15,000 or so distinct CDR3 sequences, with over 60% found just once. Per germline, CDR1 DFQATT and CDR2 SNEGSKA (reference sequence). This CDR3 contains 11 residues. V lost 5 bases and J lost 4, with 8 bases in between. Treatment in this sample: roughly nine-day PBMC culture with coronavirus spike peptide pools or control peptides (ViraFEST assay). Expanded clonotypes were found by TCR sequencing after peptide-pool stimulation (ViraFEST).

The chain couples TRBV20-1 to TRBJ1-2; D is possibly TRBD1 (6 bases). The source of this sequence is a human donor who had recovered from COVID-19. Sequencing was performed on CD4+ T cells from blood, cultured in vitro. The CDR3 loop is CSAPGVYGYTF. In DNA, the CDR3 is TGCAGTGCTCCAGGGGTCTATGGCTACACCTTC.